These 25 T cell receptor beta chains were all obtained from the same sample, sequenced in a study of cytomegalovirus exposure and HLA in healthy donors. Data came from immunoSEQ multiplex PCR; TCRdb stores just in-frame clones and leaves some out. The profile shows about 270,000 clones, 65% to 90% of them singletons. The sequenced sample was PBMCs. All receptors come from a woman between 18 and 29 years old in good health and CMV-seronegative.

This clone was counted only a few times. This chain's CDR3 is CASSIDGTLRSLNTEAFF. In DNA form, the CDR3 reads TGTGCCAGCAGCATAGATGGGACACTACGATCTTTGAACACTGAAGCTTTCTTT. V is TRBV5-4 and J is TRBJ1-1; tentative D call: TRBD1 (6 bases). The V end was cut by 4 bases, the J end by 0 bases, with 22 bases between. Germline V gives CDR1 SGHNT, CDR2 YYREEE (reference sequence). CDR3 length: 18 amino acids.

The J gene is TRBJ1-4, the V gene TRBV29-1; maybe TRBD1 (6 bases). This CDR3 is 11 amino acids long. Germline V CDR1 and CDR2: SQVTM, ANQGSEA. Trimming pared 6 bases from V and 8 bases from J, leaving 10 bases between. The CDR3 nucleotides read TGCAGCGTGGGGGCGCCCGAAAAACTGTTTTTT. This encodes CSVGAPEKLFF. The full variable domain, completed using reference TRBV29-1 and TRBJ1-4, is SAVISQKPSRDICQRGTSLTIQCQVDSQVTMMFWYRQQPGQSLTLIATANQGSEATYESGFVIDKFPISRPNLTFSTLTVSNMSPEDSSIYLCSVGAPEKLFFGSGTQLSVL.

The chain has TRBV2 and TRBJ1-1, with D tentatively TRBD1 (6 bases). The germline V and J ends were trimmed by 2 bases and 1 base, with 11 bases remaining between them. The CDR3 sequence is 15 residues long. CDR1 is SNHLY and CDR2 is FYNNEI in the germline V gene. The CDR3: CASSEQGQENTEAFF. The CDR3 DNA reads TGTGCCAGCAGTGAACAGGGGCAGGAGAACACTGAAGCTTTCTTT.

V gene TRBV7-9 combines with J gene TRBJ2-7; maybe TRBD1 (6 bases). The CDR3 loop spans 12 amino acids. Per the germline V gene, CDR1 is SEHNR and CDR2 is FQNEAQ (reference sequence). The germline V and J ends were trimmed by 5 bases and 4 bases, with 9 bases remaining between them. The CDR3: CASSRGGYEQYF. The CDR3 nucleotides are TGTGCCAGCAGCCGAGGGGGTTACGAGCAGTACTTC.

This clone was picked up one time. The chain couples TRBV6-1 to TRBJ2-3; D perhaps matches TRBD1 (6 bases). Trimming took 7 bases from V and 4 from J, leaving 12 bases between them. CDR1 is MNHNS, CDR2 SASEGT, per germline. The CDR3 loop spans 13 amino acids. Here the CDR3 reads CASTASGADTQYF. The CDR3 coding sequence is TGTGCCAGCACCGCCTCAGGGGCAGATACGCAGTATTTT.

This CDR3 is CASSVEVRGNSPLHF. The CDR3 DNA is TGTGCCAGCAGCGTAGAGGTCAGGGGGAATTCACCCCTCCACTTT. The rearrangement joins TRBV9 to TRBJ1-6, with 7 bases matching TRBD1. The CDR3 has 15 residues. The germline V gene encodes CDR1 SGDLS and CDR2 YYNGEE. The ends lost 0 bases at V and 7 bases at J; junction bases unmatched: 4.

The J gene is TRBJ2-7, the V gene TRBV6-6; TRBD1 is a possible D gene (6 bases). The CDR3 is 12 residues long. Germline lookup yields CDR1 MNHNY and CDR2 SVGAGI (reference sequence). The V and J ends lost 8 bases and 0 bases respectively, with 8 bases between them. This CDR3 is CASWGPSYEQYF. CDR3 DNA sequence: TGTGCCAGCTGGGGGCCCTCCTACGAGCAGTACTTC.

The rearrangement joins TRBV4-1 to TRBJ1-1; D is possibly TRBD1 (6 bases). Per germline, CDR1 MGHRA and CDR2 YSYEKL. Trimming stripped 4 bases from V and 0 bases from J, with 12 bases between. The CDR3 has 15 residues. CDR3 sequence reads: CASSRGRDMNTEAFF. CDR3 DNA: TGCGCCAGCAGCCGTGGACGGGACATGAACACTGAAGCTTTCTTT.

J is TRBJ2-7 and V is TRBV19; TRBD2 agrees at 8 bases. The CDR3 is 14 residues long. CDR1 is LNHDA, CDR2 SQIVND, per germline (reference sequence). V lost 5 bases to trimming and J lost 2 bases; unmatched junction nucleotides: 5. The CDR3 loop is CASSGLAQTYEQYF. CDR3 bases: TGTGCCAGTAGTGGACTAGCCCAAACCTACGAGCAGTACTTC.

In this sample, this clone turned up a few times. The CDR3 region is CASSQVRPSGRYEQYF. For the CDR3, the DNA is TGTGCCAGCAGCCAAGTTAGGCCTAGCGGGAGGTACGAGCAGTACTTC. This chain joins TRBV4-2 and TRBJ2-7; TRBD2 matches 11 bases. The CDR3 contains 16 residues. Trimming at V came to 1 base and at J to 4 bases, leaving 6 bases not matched to a gene. Per germline, CDR1 LGHNA and CDR2 YNFKEQ.

The CDR3 spells CASSFVRGSIYF. CDR3 DNA: TGTGCCAGCAGTTTTGTCAGGGGTAGCATATATTTT. The gene calls are TRBV28 and TRBJ1-3; weak D call: TRBD1 (6 bases). The CDR3 length is 12 residues. Germline V gene lookup returns CDR1 MDHEN and CDR2 SYDVKM. Trimming removed 3 bases at V and 12 bases at J, with 12 bases between.

The chain recombines TRBV2 with TRBJ1-2, with D maybe TRBD1 (5 bases). Germline V gene data show CDR1 as SNHLY and CDR2 as FYNNEI. The V end lost 4 bases, the J end lost 5 bases, and 17 bases lay between the germline ends. The CDR3 has 15 residues. DNA for the CDR3: TGTGCCAGCAGTGGGCGCAGGGAAATTGGGTATGGCTACACCTTC. Translating gives CASSGRREIGYGYTF.

CDR3 coding DNA: TGTGCCAGCAGCTCAAACTATGGCTACACCTTC. Translated: CASSSNYGYTF. This chain joins TRBV5-6 and TRBJ1-2, with D unclear. Germline V gives CDR1 SGHDT, CDR2 YYEEEE. V lost 3 bases and J lost 2, with 2 bases in between. The CDR3 is 11 amino acids.

The rearrangement joins TRBV2 to TRBJ2-2, with 9 positions matching TRBD2. Germline loops: CDR1 SNHLY, CDR2 FYNNEI. The CDR3 covers 17 residues. V was clipped by 6 bases and J by 5 bases; unmatched bases: 13. Here the CDR3 DNA reads TGTGCCAGCAGACGAGGAGGGACTAGCCTACCTACCGGGGAGCTGTTTTTT. As protein: CASRRGGTSLPTGELFF.

A few counts support this clone. The chain links TRBV7-2 to TRBJ1-5; no definite D call. Germline lookup yields CDR1 SGHTA and CDR2 FQGNSA. Between the trimmed V and J ends, which lost 8 bases and 1 base, there was a span of 15 bases. The CDR3 sequence is 15 residues long. The DNA for the CDR3 is TGTGCCAGCCGCGCGCACGGGATCAGCAATCAGCCCCAGCATTTT. It yields the protein CASRAHGISNQPQHF.

This chain links TRBV9 with TRBJ1-2; TRBD1 matches 7 bases. CDR3 length equals 17 residues. With V trimmed by 3 bases and J by 6 bases, 17 bases remained unmatched. Per germline, CDR1 SGDLS and CDR2 YYNGEE. DNA of the CDR3: TGTGCCAGCAGCGCCTTCGCCGGGACAGAGGGGGAGAATGGCTACACCTTC. This sequence encodes CASSAFAGTEGENGYTF.

V gene TRBV4-3 combines with J gene TRBJ1-1, with 11 nucleotides matching TRBD1. The CDR3 covers 17 residues. Germline V gives CDR1 LGHNA, CDR2 YSLEER. V lost 6 bases and J lost 4; bases outside the gene matches: 13. This chain's CDR3 is CASRDRDRGLDGTEAFF. CDR3 DNA sequence: TGCGCCAGCAGAGACCGGGACAGGGGGTTAGATGGCACTGAAGCTTTCTTT.

The chain employs TRBV6-5 and TRBJ1-3, with D maybe TRBD1 (6 bases). This CDR3 contains 15 residues. Germline-derived CDR1 and CDR2 are MNHEY and SVGAGI. Trimming removed 6 bases at V and 4 bases at J, with 16 bases between. CDR3 nucleotide sequence: TGTGCCAGCAGCCTCCAACAGGGTTCAGGAAACACCATATATTTT. Its translation: CASSLQQGSGNTIYF.

This clone was seen a single time. This chain uses TRBV5-6 with TRBJ2-7; a possible D gene is TRBD1 (6 bases). The germline V gene encodes CDR1 SGHDT and CDR2 YYEEEE. This CDR3 is built from 13 residues. Trimming removed 1 base at V and 3 bases at J, with 8 bases between. The CDR3: CASSLTGIYEQYF. CDR3 sequence (DNA): TGTGCCAGCAGCTTGACAGGGATCTACGAGCAGTACTTC.

The genes are TRBV29-1 and TRBJ1-1; D remains ambiguous. Germline V lookup: CDR1 SQVTM, CDR2 ANQGSEA. The CDR3 spans 11 residues. Between the trimmed V and J ends, which lost 5 bases and 7 bases, there was a span of 11 bases. The CDR3 reads CSVLTGSEAFF. DNA for the CDR3: TGCAGCGTTCTGACTGGTAGTGAAGCTTTCTTT.

The rearrangement joins TRBV7-2 to TRBJ1-1; weak D call: TRBD1 (6 bases). The CDR3 consists of 13 residues. The germline V gene encodes CDR1 SGHTA and CDR2 FQGNSA. The ends were cut back, 4 bases at V and 5 bases at J, with 11 bases in the middle. The CDR3 nucleotides are TGTGCCAGCAGCTCGACAGGTTTTACTGAAGCTTTCTTT. Its protein is CASSSTGFTEAFF.

CDR3 sequence reads: CASSSEDRAYEQYF. The CDR3 region has the DNA TGCGCCAGCAGTTCCGAGGACAGGGCCTACGAGCAGTACTTC. V and J are TRBV5-1 and TRBJ2-7; 8 bases are a match to TRBD1. CDR3 length: 14 amino acids. V was clipped by 5 bases and J by 2 bases; unmatched bases: 6. Germline assignment: CDR1 SGHRS and CDR2 YFSETQ.

In DNA form, the CDR3 reads TGTGCCAGCAGCTACCCGGGACTAGCTACACACGAGCAGTACTTC. Translation gives CASSYPGLATHEQYF. The chain uses TRBV7-2 and TRBJ2-7, with 9 bases fitting TRBD2. CDR3 length: 15 amino acids. Germline-derived CDR1 and CDR2 are SGHTA and FQGNSA. V gave up 4 bases and J gave up 5 bases; unmatched junction bases: 9.

V is TRBV5-1 and J is TRBJ1-2, with 7 nucleotides matching TRBD1. The germline V gene has CDR1 SGHRS and CDR2 YFSETQ. J lost 8 bases, V lost 0 bases, and 4 bases had no gene match. This CDR3 has 13 amino acids. In DNA, the CDR3 is TGCGCCAGCAGCTTGGACAGGGGAGGCGGCTACACCTTC. This codes for CASSLDRGGGYTF.

CDR3 protein: CSVERSLLRGYTF. The CDR3 bases are TGCAGCGTTGAGCGGAGCCTTCTTCGAGGCTACACCTTC. The V call is TRBV29-1, the J call TRBJ1-2; D is unclear. The CDR3 is 13 amino acids. CDR1 SQVTM and CDR2 ANQGSEA come from the germline V gene. With 3 bases removed from V and 8 bases from J, the gap between germline ends came to 16 bases. The variable domain in full, completed from reference TRBV29-1 and TRBJ1-2, reads SAVISQKPSRDICQRGTSLTIQCQVDSQVTMMFWYRQQPGQSLTLIATANQGSEATYESGFVIDKFPISRPNLTFSTLTVSNMSPEDSSIYLCSVERSLLRGYTFGSGTRLTVV.